This entry features one TCR beta chain sequence. This sample was included in a study of blood T cell repertoires in COVID-19. Study-wide background: Acute and convalescent COVID-19 samples came from the United States, Italy and Spain. Sources were T cells, B-cell-depleted T cells, or PBMCs; the material itself was cDNA or gDNA.

The table came from immunoSEQ multiplex PCR; TCRdb's copy has only in-frame clones and leaves some out. The sample contains about 120,000 clones, approximately 80% of which appear only once. CDR1 ENHRY and CDR2 SYGVKD come from the germline V gene. The CDR3 is 14 amino acids. The ends lost 4 bases at V and 4 bases at J; junction bases unmatched: 5. The receptor comes from a man between 65 and 80 years old with active or convalescent COVID-19. The sample comprised peripheral blood. This chain joins TRBV10-3 and TRBJ1-1, with 8 positions matching TRBD1. The CDR3 is CAISGQDRATEAFF. The CDR3 coding sequence is TGTGCCATCAGTGGCCAGGACAGGGCCACTGAAGCTTTCTTT.